This T cell receptor beta chain is drawn from a study of shared clonotypes between healthy human individuals. The overall study: Per-donor plates numbered three CD4 naive, three CD4 memory, two CD8 naive and one CD8 memory. Study-wide points: In this cohort, only blood was sampled, and tissue repertoires likely differ.

How the authors handled the data: Owing to the provision of junction-only sequences devoid of quality scores by immunoSEQ, filtering differed. Data came from immunoSEQ multiplex PCR; TCRdb stores just in-frame clones and leaves some out. Clonal size and the V and J genes are those of that table, whereas D and trimming came from the DNA. Counted here are about 960,000 clones, 76% occurring once; the ten biggest clones make up roughly 1.5%. With regard to this clone: Its antigen remains unknown.

The CDR3 consists of 15 residues. This TCR was sampled from a man aged 18-30 years in good health. V gene TRBV21-1 combines with J gene TRBJ1-2. TRBV21-1 counts as a pseudogene. The sample taken for sequencing was memory CD4+ T cells sorted from blood. Sample subset: CD45RA-negative fraction. Written as DNA, the CDR3 is TGTGCCAGCAGCACGTACCCAATTCGGCCCAATGGCTACACCTTC. This gives the protein CASSTYPIRPNGYTF.